This T cell receptor beta chain was observed in a study of blood T cell repertoires in COVID-19. The wider study: There were acute and convalescent COVID-19 samples, and they came from the United States, Italy and Spain.

Sequenced by immunoSEQ multiplex PCR; TCRdb stores in-frame clones only, minus some. This table holds roughly 230,000 clones, about 91% found once. This CDR3 contains 15 residues. The junction had 7 bases not matched to a gene; V was cut back by 4 bases and J by 4 bases. Germline V gene data show CDR1 as LNHDA and CDR2 as SQIVND (reference sequence). This TCR came from a woman aged 40 to 50 who had recovered from COVID-19. The rearrangement uses TRBV19 and TRBJ2-5, with 9 bases that match TRBD2. Sequenced: peripheral blood. The CDR3 nucleotides read TGTGCCAGTAGTAGCGGGGGGGCCGAGGGAGAGACCCAGTACTTC. Translation gives CASSSGGAEGETQYF.